This T cell receptor beta chain was observed in a study of CD8 T cells in Susac syndrome. Study details: The Susac syndrome patients that were sequenced included roughly six with active disease and under ten in remission.

Trimming removed 5 bases from V and 3 bases from J; junction bases left unmatched: 17. The CDR3 covers 18 residues. Germline CDR1 reads SGHTA; CDR2 reads FQGNSA. Random-hexamer reverse transcription was applied to roughly 0.45 to 1 ug RNA. TCRdb analysed the immunoSEQ multiplex PCR reads with MiXCR anew, one entry per CDR3 protein. The sample lists about 150,000 distinct CDR3 sequences, around 95% occurring once. This chain uses TRBV7-2 with TRBJ2-7; the match to TRBD2 covers 9 bases. This receptor was identified in a human donor with Susac syndrome. The sequenced material came from CD4+ T cells from PBMCs. The CDR3: CASSRVLVRRGGLYEQYF. The CDR3 DNA sequence: TGTGCCAGCAGCCGAGTTCTGGTGAGGCGGGGGGGCCTCTACGAGCAGTACTTC. Full variable domain (remainder filled in from reference TRBV7-2 and TRBJ2-7): GAGVSQSPSNKVTEKGKDVELRCDPISGHTALYWYRQSLGQGLEFLIYFQGNSAPDKSGLPSDRFSAERTGGSVSTLTIQRTQQEDSAVYLCASSRVLVRRGGLYEQYFGPGTRLTVT.